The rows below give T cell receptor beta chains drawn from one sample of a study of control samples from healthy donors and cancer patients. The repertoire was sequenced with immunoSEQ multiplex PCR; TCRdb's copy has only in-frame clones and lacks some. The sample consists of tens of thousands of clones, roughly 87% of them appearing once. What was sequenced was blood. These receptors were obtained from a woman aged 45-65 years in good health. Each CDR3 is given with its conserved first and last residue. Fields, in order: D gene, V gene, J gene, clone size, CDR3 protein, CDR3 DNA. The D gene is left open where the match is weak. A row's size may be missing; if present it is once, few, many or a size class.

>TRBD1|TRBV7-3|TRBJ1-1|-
CASSGGTEKNTEAFF
TGTGCCAGCAGCGGCGGGACAGAAAAGAACACTGAAGCTTTCTTT
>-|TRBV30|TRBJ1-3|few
CAWGYSGNTIYF
TGTGCCTGGGGGTACTCTGGAAACACCATATATTTT
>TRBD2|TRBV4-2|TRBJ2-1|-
CASSHGRESNEQFF
TGTGCCAGCAGCCATGGGCGGGAGAGTAATGAGCAGTTCTTC
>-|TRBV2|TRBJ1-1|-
CASSDRYTEAFF
TGTGCCAGCAGCGACCGCTACACTGAAGCTTTCTTT
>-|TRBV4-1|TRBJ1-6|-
CASSHPAGHSHSPLHF
TGCGCCAGCAGCCACCCGGCGGGACACAGCCATTCACCCCTCCACTTT
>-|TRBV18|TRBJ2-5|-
CASSPRDYALETQYF
TGTGCCAGCTCACCTCGCGACTACGCCTTAGAGACCCAGTACTTC
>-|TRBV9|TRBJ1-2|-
CASSVDGRSGTF
TGTGCCAGCAGCGTAGATGGCAGATCGGGGACCTTC
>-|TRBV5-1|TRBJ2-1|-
CASSTDSPRGYNEQFF
TGCGCCAGCAGCACCGACAGCCCTCGGGGGTACAATGAGCAGTTCTTC
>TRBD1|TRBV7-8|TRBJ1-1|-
CASSLGQGNTEAFF
TGTGCCAGCAGCTTGGGACAGGGGAACACTGAAGCTTTCTTT
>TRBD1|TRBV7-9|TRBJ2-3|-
CASSPGTGLADTQYF
TGTGCCAGCAGTCCCGGGACAGGGTTGGCAGATACGCAGTATTTT
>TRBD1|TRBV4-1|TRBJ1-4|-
CASSQDRSGQAYNEKLFF
TGCGCCAGCAGCCAAGATAGGTCGGGACAGGCCTATAATGAAAAACTGTTTTTT
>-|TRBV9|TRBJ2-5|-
CASSGRKLGETQYF
TGTGCCAGCAGCGGTCGAAAGCTTGGAGAGACCCAGTACTTC
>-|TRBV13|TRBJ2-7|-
CASSPTWTSGQYEQYF
TGTGCCAGCAGCCCCACCTGGACGTCAGGCCAATACGAGCAGTACTTC
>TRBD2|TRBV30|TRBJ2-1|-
CAWTHLGLAGGEQFF
TGTGCCTGGACCCACCTCGGGCTAGCGGGAGGTGAGCAGTTCTTC
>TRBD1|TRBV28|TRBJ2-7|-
CASSGQGSSYEQYF
TGTGCCAGCAGTGGACAGGGGAGCTCCTACGAGCAGTACTTC
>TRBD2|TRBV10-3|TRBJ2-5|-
CAISVAGGETQYF
TGTGCCATCAGTGTAGCGGGAGGGGAGACCCAGTACTTC
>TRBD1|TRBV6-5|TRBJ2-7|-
CASSPPDRFYEQYF
TGTGCCAGCAGTCCTCCGGACAGGTTCTACGAGCAGTACTTC
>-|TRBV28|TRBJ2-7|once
CASSGVRTDNHEQYF
TGTGCCAGCAGTGGGGTACGGACAGATAACCACGAGCAGTACTTC
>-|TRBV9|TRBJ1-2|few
CASSVASDYGYTF
TGTGCCAGCAGCGTAGCCTCGGATTATGGCTACACCTTC
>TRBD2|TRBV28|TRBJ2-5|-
CASRAGGETETQYF
TGTGCCAGCAGAGCCGGGGGGGAGACGGAGACCCAGTACTTC
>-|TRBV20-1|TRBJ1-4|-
CSASGSGNEKLFF
TGCAGTGCTAGTGGCAGCGGAAATGAAAAACTGTTTTTT
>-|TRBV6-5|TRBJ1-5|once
CASSLGSYSNQPQHF
TGTGCCAGCAGTTTGGGCTCTTATAGCAATCAGCCCCAGCATTTT
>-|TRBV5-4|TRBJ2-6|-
CASSLDGSGANVLTF
TGTGCCAGCAGCCTGGACGGATCTGGGGCCAACGTCCTGACTTTC
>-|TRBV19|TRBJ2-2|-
CASKKVANTGELFF
TGTGCCAGTAAGAAAGTAGCAAACACCGGGGAGCTGTTTTTT
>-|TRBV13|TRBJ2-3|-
CASSSPPGPSTDTQYF
TGTGCCAGCAGCTCTCCCCCCGGGCCTAGCACAGATACGCAGTATTTT
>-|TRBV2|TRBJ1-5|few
CASSDGWGQPQHF
TGTGCCAGCAGTGACGGATGGGGGCAGCCCCAGCATTTT
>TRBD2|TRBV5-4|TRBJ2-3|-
CASSPKLPGLERADTQYF
TGTGCCAGCAGCCCGAAGCTCCCGGGACTAGAAAGGGCAGATACGCAGTATTTT
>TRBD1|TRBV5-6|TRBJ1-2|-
CASSLFRDRGNANYGYTF
TGTGCCAGCAGCTTGTTCCGGGACAGGGGGAACGCTAACTATGGCTACACCTTC
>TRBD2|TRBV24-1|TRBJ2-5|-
CATSGGGETQYF
TGTGCCACCTCGGGGGGGGGAGAGACCCAGTACTTC
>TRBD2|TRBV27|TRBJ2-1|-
CASRARGGSAYNEQFF
TGTGCCAGCAGAGCTCGGGGCGGGAGCGCCTACAATGAGCAGTTCTTC
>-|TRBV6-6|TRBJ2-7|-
CASSINSPSYEQYF
TGTGCCAGCAGCATCAACAGTCCCTCCTACGAGCAGTACTTC
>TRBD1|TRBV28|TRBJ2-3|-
CASIRTGLTDTQYF
TGTGCCAGCATCAGGACAGGGCTCACAGATACGCAGTATTTT
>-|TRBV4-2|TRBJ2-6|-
CASSQEGGAGANVLTF
TGTGCCAGCAGCCAAGAGGGGGGCGCGGGGGCCAACGTCCTGACTTTC
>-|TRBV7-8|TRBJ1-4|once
CASTKAVSGKYEKLFF
TGTGCCAGCACCAAGGCCGTATCCGGAAAGTATGAAAAACTGTTTTTT
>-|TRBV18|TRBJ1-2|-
CASSPRAGEGYTF
TGTGCCAGCTCACCAAGGGCAGGGGAAGGCTACACCTTC
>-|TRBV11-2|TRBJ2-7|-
CASSLRGQGLSYEQYF
TGTGCCAGCAGCCTACGTGGGCAGGGGTTATCCTACGAGCAGTACTTC
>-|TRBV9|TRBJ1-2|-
CASSVDALPDGYTF
TGTGCCAGCAGCGTAGATGCACTCCCGGATGGCTACACCTTC
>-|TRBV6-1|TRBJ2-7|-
CASSEGFEQYF
TGTGCCAGCAGTGAAGGGTTCGAGCAGTACTTC
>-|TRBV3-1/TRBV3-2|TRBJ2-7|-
CASSQAIRSEQYF
TGTGCCAGCAGCCAAGCGATTCGTTCCGAGCAGTACTTC
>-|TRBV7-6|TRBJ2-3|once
CASSLPTGLADTQYF
TGTGCCAGTTCGCTCCCAACTGGCCTGGCAGATACGCAGTATTTT
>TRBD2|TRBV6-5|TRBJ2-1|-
CASSFTGTSGYNEQFF
TGTGCCAGCAGTTTTACCGGGACTAGCGGATACAATGAGCAGTTCTTC
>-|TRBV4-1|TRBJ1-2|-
CASSQGLGAFNYGYTF
TGCGCCAGCAGCCAAGGGTTGGGGGCGTTTAACTATGGCTACACCTTC
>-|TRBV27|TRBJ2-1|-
CATYPAAAGYNEQFF
TGTGCCACCTACCCGGCGGCGGCGGGTTACAATGAGCAGTTCTTC
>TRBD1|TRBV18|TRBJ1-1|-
CASSPRGAGGGLNTEAFF
TGTGCCAGCTCACCAAGGGGGGCAGGGGGCGGTTTGAACACTGAAGCTTTCTTT